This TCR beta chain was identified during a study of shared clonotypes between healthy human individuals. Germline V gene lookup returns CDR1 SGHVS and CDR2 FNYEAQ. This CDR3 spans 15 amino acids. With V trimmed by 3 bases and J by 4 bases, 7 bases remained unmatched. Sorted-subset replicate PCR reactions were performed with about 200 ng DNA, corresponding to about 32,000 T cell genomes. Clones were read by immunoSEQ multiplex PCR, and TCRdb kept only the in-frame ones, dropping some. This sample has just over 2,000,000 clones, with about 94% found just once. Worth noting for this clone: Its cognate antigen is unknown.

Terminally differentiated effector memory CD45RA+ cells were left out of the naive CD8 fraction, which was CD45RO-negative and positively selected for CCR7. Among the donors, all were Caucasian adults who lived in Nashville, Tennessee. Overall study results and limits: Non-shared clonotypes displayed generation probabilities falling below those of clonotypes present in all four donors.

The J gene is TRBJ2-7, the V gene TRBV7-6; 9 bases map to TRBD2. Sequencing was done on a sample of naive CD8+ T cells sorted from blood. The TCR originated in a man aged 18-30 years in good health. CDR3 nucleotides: TGTGCCAGCAGCTTCAATAGCGGGAGCGTTTACGAGCAGTACTTC. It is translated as CASSFNSGSVYEQYF.